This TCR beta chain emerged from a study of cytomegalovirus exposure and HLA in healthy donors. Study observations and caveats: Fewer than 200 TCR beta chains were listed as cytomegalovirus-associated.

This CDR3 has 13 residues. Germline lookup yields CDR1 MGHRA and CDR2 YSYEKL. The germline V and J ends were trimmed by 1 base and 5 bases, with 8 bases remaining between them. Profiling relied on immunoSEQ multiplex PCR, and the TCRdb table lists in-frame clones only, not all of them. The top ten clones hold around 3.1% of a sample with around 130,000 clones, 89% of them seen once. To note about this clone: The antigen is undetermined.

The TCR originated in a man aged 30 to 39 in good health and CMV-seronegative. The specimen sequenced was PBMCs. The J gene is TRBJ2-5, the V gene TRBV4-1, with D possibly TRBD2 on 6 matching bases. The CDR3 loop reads CASSQGLAETQYF. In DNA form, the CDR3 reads TGCGCCAGCAGCCAAGGGCTAGCGGAGACCCAGTACTTC.